These T cell receptor beta chains were read from a single sample in a study of patients and donors after allogeneic stem cell transplantation. TCRdb called the RT-PCR reads again in MiXCR, with one record for every CDR3 protein. The sample holds tens of thousands of distinct CDR3 sequences, about 44% seen once. The specimen was blood, either unsorted or a sorted T cell fraction (not recorded which). These receptors were taken from a human donor who was either an allogeneic HSCT recipient or a stem cell or donor lymphocyte infusion donor (not recorded which). It is not recorded whose cells these are; they may come from a transplant donor. Each CDR3 is given with its conserved first and last residue. D genes are given only for firm matches. Clone size is given for some rows only: seen once, a few or many times, or a class if the clone is expanded.

clone_size | d_call | j_call | v_call | cdr3_aa | cdr3_nt
few | . | TRBJ1-2 | TRBV27 | CASSPRWQSGYGYTF | TGTGCCAGCAGTCCCCGGTGGCAGTCTGGCTATGGCTACACCTTC
once | TRBD2 | TRBJ2-1 | TRBV9 | CASSPRLAGDPNNEQFF | TGTGCCAGCAGCCCCCGACTAGCGGGAGACCCTAACAATGAGCAGTTCTTC
once | . | TRBJ1-2 | TRBV7-9 | CASIATANNYGYTF | TGTGCCAGCATAGCGACAGCGAACAATTATGGCTACACCTTC
. | . | TRBJ1-2 | TRBV7-6 | CASSAPGKDGYTF | TGTGCCAGCAGCGCTCCGGGAAAGGATGGCTACACCTTC
. | . | TRBJ1-5 | TRBV2 | CASCGNSNQPQHF | TGTGCCAGCTGCGGGAATAGCAATCAGCCCCAGCATTTT
. | . | TRBJ1-2 | TRBV28 | CASSPRLIPYGYTF | TGTGCCAGCAGCCCGAGACTGATTCCCTATGGCTACACCTTC
. | TRBD1 | TRBJ1-2 | TRBV4-1 | CASSQDLSRDREDYGYTF | TGCGCCAGCAGCCAGGACCTGAGCCGGGACAGGGAGGACTATGGCTACACCTTC
. | . | TRBJ2-1 | TRBV7-9 | CASNLRSGAAYNEQFF | TGTGCCAGCAACTTACGTAGCGGAGCCGCTTACAATGAGCAGTTCTTC
few | . | TRBJ1-3 | TRBV7-2 | CASMHSSSGNTIYF | TGTGCCAGCATGCACTCGAGCTCTGGAAACACCATATATTTT
few | . | TRBJ2-5 | TRBV10-3 | CAISDDAGRMETQYF | TGTGCCATCAGTGACGATGCAGGGCGAATGGAGACCCAGTACTTC
. | TRBD1 | TRBJ1-1 | TRBV6-5 | CASTHRGGNTEAFF | TGTGCCAGCACCCACAGGGGCGGGAACACTGAAGCTTTCTTT
few | TRBD1 | TRBJ1-1 | TRBV3-1 | CASSPNTGVTEAFF | TGTGCCAGCAGCCCTAACACAGGGGTAACTGAAGCTTTCTTT
. | . | TRBJ1-5 | TRBV19 | CASSKQRDQPQHF | TGTGCCAGTAGTAAGCAGAGGGATCAGCCCCAGCATTTT
once | TRBD2 | TRBJ2-3 | TRBV7-3 | CASSPGLAGGLDTQYF | TGTGCCAGCAGTCCCGGACTAGCGGGAGGATTAGATACGCAGTATTTT
few | . | TRBJ1-2 | TRBV12-3/TRBV12-4 | CASSLGSGPPNYGYTF | TGTGCCAGCAGTTTAGGGTCCGGGCCTCCTAACTATGGCTACACCTTC
. | TRBD1 | TRBJ1-2 | TRBV7-2 | CASISRGRPDGYTF | TGTGCCAGCATCTCCAGGGGGCGCCCAGATGGCTACACCTTC
. | TRBD1 | TRBJ1-5 | TRBV5-1 | CASSLAGQSNQPQHF | TGCGCCAGCAGCTTGGCGGGACAGAGCAATCAGCCCCAGCATTTT
once | . | TRBJ1-1 | TRBV30 | CAWITSRAFF | TGTGCCTGGATAACGTCGAGAGCTTTCTTT
. | . | TRBJ2-2 | TRBV10-2 | CASSERAGELFF | TGCGCCAGCAGTGAGCGGGCCGGGGAGCTGTTTTTT
. | TRBD1 | TRBJ1-5 | TRBV6-2/TRBV6-3 | CASRWTGGDQPQHF | TGTGCCAGCAGATGGACAGGGGGCGATCAGCCCCAGCATTTT
. | . | TRBJ1-1 | TRBV10-3 | CAIKREDDAAAFF | TGTGCCATCAAGAGGGAGGATGATGCAGCAGCTTTCTTT
. | TRBD1 | TRBJ1-1 | TRBV14 | CASSLFGQEKGEAFF | TGTGCCAGCAGCCTATTCGGACAGGAAAAAGGGGAAGCTTTCTTT
. | . | TRBJ2-7 | TRBV29-1 | CSVEDGRNSYEQYF | TGCAGCGTTGAAGATGGGCGGAACTCCTACGAGCAGTACTTC
once | TRBD1 | TRBJ1-3 | TRBV12-3/TRBV12-4 | CASSPQRQGVGNTIYF | TGTGCCAGCAGTCCCCAAAGACAGGGGGTTGGAAACACCATATATTTT
. | . | TRBJ1-5 | TRBV30 | CAWSIDSNQPQHF | TGTGCCTGGAGTATCGATAGCAATCAGCCCCAGCATTTT
. | TRBD1 | TRBJ2-7 | TRBV20-1 | CSARPGTAYEQYF | TGCAGTGCTAGACCCGGGACAGCTTACGAGCAGTACTTC
. | . | TRBJ1-6 | TRBV27 | CASSLLQRSAYNSPLHF | TGTGCCAGCAGTTTACTCCAGCGAAGCGCCTATAATTCACCCCTCCACTTT
. | . | TRBJ1-5 | TRBV4-3 | CASSQVFWGSNQPQHF | TGCGCCAGCAGCCAAGTTTTCTGGGGTAGCAATCAGCCCCAGCATTTT
. | . | TRBJ2-1 | TRBV7-3 | CASSLTTAASLNEQFF | TGTGCCAGCAGCTTAACAACGGCAGCGAGCCTAAATGAGCAGTTCTTC
once | TRBD2 | TRBJ2-2 | TRBV2 | CASRGRDNTGELFF | TGTGCCAGCCGCGGGAGAGACAACACCGGGGAGCTGTTTTTT
. | TRBD1 | TRBJ1-5 | TRBV6-6 | CASSYNLGQGYQPQHF | TGTGCCAGCAGTTACAATCTCGGACAGGGTTATCAGCCCCAGCATTTT
few | . | TRBJ1-2 | TRBV29-1 | CSVELVRGYHLF | TGCAGCGTTGAACTCGTCAGGGGTTACCATCTCTTC
. | . | TRBJ1-2 | TRBV27 | CASSLGGPHYGYTF | TGTGCCAGCAGTTTAGGGGGTCCCCACTATGGCTACACCTTC
. | . | TRBJ1-2 | TRBV7-9 | CASSGPLAGQKGYTF | TGTGCCAGCAGCGGACCCTTAGCCGGACAGAAAGGCTACACCTTC
. | TRBD1 | TRBJ1-3 | TRBV12-3/TRBV12-4 | CASSLEGQRAGNTIYF | TGTGCCAGCAGTTTAGAGGGACAGCGGGCTGGAAACACCATATATTTT
few | TRBD1 | TRBJ1-2 | TRBV2 | CAIISSGQGGYGYTF | TGTGCCATTATAAGCTCGGGACAGGGAGGGTATGGCTACACCTTC
. | . | TRBJ1-2 | TRBV6-5 | CASSYSTGDYGYTF | TGTGCCAGCAGTTACTCGACAGGCGACTATGGCTACACCTTC
. | TRBD1 | TRBJ1-4 | TRBV7-6 | CASSQRQGRTEKLFF | TGTGCCAGCAGCCAGAGACAGGGGAGGACTGAAAAACTGTTTTTT
. | . | TRBJ2-7 | TRBV6-2/TRBV6-3 | CASSSGGLWSSYEQYF | TGTGCCAGCAGTTCCGGCGGGTTGTGGAGCTCCTACGAGCAGTACTTC
. | . | TRBJ2-1 | TRBV4-3 | CASSQEESYNEQFF | TGCGCCAGCAGCCAAGAGGAATCCTACAATGAGCAGTTCTTC
. | . | TRBJ1-3 | TRBV12-3/TRBV12-4 | CASSFVGSGNTIYF | TGTGCCAGCAGTTTCGTGGGCTCTGGAAACACCATATATTTT
. | . | TRBJ1-6 | TRBV15 | CATSRQNSPLHF | TGTGCCACCAGCCGACAGAATTCACCCCTCCACTTT
. | TRBD1 | TRBJ1-4 | TRBV29-1 | CSVSKGDRGEKLFF | TGCAGCGTATCCAAAGGAGACAGGGGAGAAAAACTGTTTTTT
. | . | TRBJ2-1 | TRBV7-8 | CASSSNYFSNEQFF | TGTGCCAGCAGCTCCAACTACTTCTCGAATGAGCAGTTCTTC
. | TRBD2 | TRBJ2-7 | TRBV10-3 | CAISETSGKSSYEQYF | TGTGCCATCAGTGAGACTAGCGGAAAAAGCTCCTACGAGCAGTACTTC
. | . | TRBJ1-5 | TRBV20-1 | CSAALHREASNQPQHF | TGCAGTGCTGCTCTTCACAGGGAGGCTAGCAATCAGCCCCAGCATTTT
few | TRBD1 | TRBJ1-5 | TRBV7-6 | CASSLSGTGYQPQHF | TGTGCCAGCAGCTTATCCGGGACAGGGTATCAGCCCCAGCATTTT